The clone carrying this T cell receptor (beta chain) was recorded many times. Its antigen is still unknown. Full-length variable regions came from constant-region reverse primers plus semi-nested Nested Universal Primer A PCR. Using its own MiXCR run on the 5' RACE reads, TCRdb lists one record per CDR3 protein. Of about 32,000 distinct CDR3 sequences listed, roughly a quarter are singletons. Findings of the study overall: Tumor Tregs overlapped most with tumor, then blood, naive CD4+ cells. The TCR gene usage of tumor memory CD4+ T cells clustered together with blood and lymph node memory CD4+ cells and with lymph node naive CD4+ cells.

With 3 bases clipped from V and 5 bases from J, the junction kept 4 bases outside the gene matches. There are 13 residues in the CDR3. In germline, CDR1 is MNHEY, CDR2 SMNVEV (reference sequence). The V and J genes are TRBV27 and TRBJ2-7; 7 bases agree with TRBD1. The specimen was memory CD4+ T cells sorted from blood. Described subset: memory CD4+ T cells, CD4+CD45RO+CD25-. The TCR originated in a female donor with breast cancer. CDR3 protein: CASSFQTGNEQYF. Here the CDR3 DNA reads TGTGCCAGCAGTTTCCAGACAGGGAACGAGCAGTACTTC.